A selection of T cell receptor beta chains follows, all from one sample in a study of lymphopenia after photon versus proton radiotherapy. Assay: immunoSEQ multiplex PCR; the TCRdb copy retains only in-frame clones and omits some. The sample consists of 65,000 to 85,000 clones, about 90% of them appearing once. The source material was peripheral blood, sampled from a patient treated with photon-based radiotherapy. Source of these receptors: a woman in her thirties or forties with cholangiocarcinoma. The CDR3 runs from the conserved cysteine through the conserved F or W. D genes are given only for firm matches. Rows may omit the clone size; those that give it use once, few, many or a size class.

D gene: -
clone size: -
J gene: TRBJ2-1
V gene: TRBV11-3
CDR3 DNA: TGTGCCAGCAGCCCCGACGGCGCGAGCTACAATGAGCAGTTCTTC
CDR3 protein: CASSPDGASYNEQFF

D gene: TRBD1
clone size: once
J gene: TRBJ1-2
V gene: TRBV6-6
CDR3 DNA: TGTGCCAGCGGACAGGGAAGGGGCTACACCTTC
CDR3 protein: CASGQGRGYTF

D gene: -
clone size: -
J gene: TRBJ1-3
V gene: TRBV18
CDR3 DNA: TGTGCCAGCTCACCATTTTCCTGGGATAACACCATATATTTT
CDR3 protein: CASSPFSWDNTIYF

D gene: -
clone size: -
J gene: TRBJ1-6
V gene: TRBV5-1
CDR3 DNA: TGCGCCAGCAGCTTGGTGGGCGACTCCTATAATTCACCCCTCCACTTT
CDR3 protein: CASSLVGDSYNSPLHF

D gene: -
clone size: -
J gene: TRBJ1-2
V gene: TRBV14
CDR3 DNA: TGTGCCAGCAGCCCGGCAAGGTCAGGGGTCGGGAACACCTTC
CDR3 protein: CASSPARSGVGNTF

D gene: -
clone size: -
J gene: TRBJ1-1
V gene: TRBV27
CDR3 DNA: TGTGCCAGCAGTTCGTCCCGGGACAATGGGCGGGACACTGAAGCTTTCTTT
CDR3 protein: CASSSSRDNGRDTEAFF

D gene: -
clone size: -
J gene: TRBJ1-2
V gene: TRBV6-5
CDR3 DNA: TGTGCCAGCAGTTCTTTCCGGGGGCAGGGGAACTATGGCTACACCTTC
CDR3 protein: CASSSFRGQGNYGYTF

D gene: -
clone size: -
J gene: TRBJ1-1
V gene: TRBV7-2
CDR3 DNA: TGTGCCAGCAGCCTCGGTGGGAGGAGGTACACTGAAGCTTTCTTT
CDR3 protein: CASSLGGRRYTEAFF

D gene: -
clone size: -
J gene: TRBJ2-1
V gene: TRBV4-3
CDR3 DNA: TGCGCCAGCAGCCAAGAAAAGGTTCCCGGTTATGAGCAGTTCTTC
CDR3 protein: CASSQEKVPGYEQFF

D gene: -
clone size: once
J gene: TRBJ2-2
V gene: TRBV5-1
CDR3 DNA: TGCGCCAGCAGCTTGTTAGGCAGGGAGAGCGGGGAGCTGTTTTTT
CDR3 protein: CASSLLGRESGELFF

D gene: TRBD1
clone size: -
J gene: TRBJ2-1
V gene: TRBV6-6
CDR3 DNA: TGTGCCAGCACCCTCCGACAGGGGGAAAATGAGCAGTTCTTC
CDR3 protein: CASTLRQGENEQFF

D gene: TRBD2
clone size: -
J gene: TRBJ2-2
V gene: TRBV4-1
CDR3 DNA: TGCGCCAGCAGCCAAGATCCTAGCGGGAGAGTCCCCGGGGAGCTGTTTTTT
CDR3 protein: CASSQDPSGRVPGELFF

D gene: -
clone size: -
J gene: TRBJ1-1
V gene: TRBV5-1
CDR3 DNA: TGCGCCAGCAGCTTGGGGACAATGAACACTGAAGCTTTCTTT
CDR3 protein: CASSLGTMNTEAFF

D gene: TRBD1
clone size: -
J gene: TRBJ2-3
V gene: TRBV9
CDR3 DNA: TGTGCCAGCAGCCCTCAGACAGGGTACGAAGATACGCAGTATTTT
CDR3 protein: CASSPQTGYEDTQYF

D gene: -
clone size: -
J gene: TRBJ1-4
V gene: TRBV19
CDR3 DNA: TGTGCCAGTAGCTATAGTAAGGATGAAAAACTGTTTTTT
CDR3 protein: CASSYSKDEKLFF

D gene: -
clone size: -
J gene: TRBJ1-6
V gene: TRBV27
CDR3 DNA: TGTGCCAGCAGTTTAGTCGGTAATTCACCCCTCCACTTT
CDR3 protein: CASSLVGNSPLHF

D gene: -
clone size: -
J gene: TRBJ2-6
V gene: TRBV5-8
CDR3 DNA: TGTGCCAGCAGACTTCACAGGGCCGGGGCCAACGTCCTGACTTTC
CDR3 protein: CASRLHRAGANVLTF

D gene: -
clone size: once
J gene: TRBJ2-1
V gene: TRBV30
CDR3 DNA: TGTGCCTGGAGTCCCCTGATCGCCGGGCGGAACAATGAGCAGTTCTTC
CDR3 protein: CAWSPLIAGRNNEQFF

D gene: -
clone size: -
J gene: TRBJ1-3
V gene: TRBV19
CDR3 DNA: TGTGCCAGTAGCAAAGAGGTTTTCTCTGGAAACACCATATATTTT
CDR3 protein: CASSKEVFSGNTIYF

D gene: -
clone size: -
J gene: TRBJ1-2
V gene: TRBV21-1
CDR3 DNA: TGTGCCAGCCCCCGCTGGCTGAGGGGGCAAGGCTACACCTTC
CDR3 protein: CASPRWLRGQGYTF

D gene: -
clone size: once
J gene: TRBJ2-1
V gene: TRBV30
CDR3 DNA: TGTGCCTGGAGTGTTGGCAGCTCCTACAATGAGCAGTTCTTC
CDR3 protein: CAWSVGSSYNEQFF

D gene: -
clone size: -
J gene: TRBJ2-2
V gene: TRBV30
CDR3 DNA: TGTGCCTGGAGTGTACATACCGGGGAGCTGTTTTTT
CDR3 protein: CAWSVHTGELFF

D gene: -
clone size: once
J gene: TRBJ2-5
V gene: TRBV7-6
CDR3 DNA: TGTGCCAGCAGCCCCAGGGGGGACGGGGAGACCCAGTACTTC
CDR3 protein: CASSPRGDGETQYF

D gene: -
clone size: -
J gene: TRBJ2-1
V gene: TRBV7-6
CDR3 DNA: TGTGCCAGCAGCTTAGGGGGATCGGCGGGAGAGCAGTTCTTC
CDR3 protein: CASSLGGSAGEQFF

D gene: -
clone size: -
J gene: TRBJ1-2
V gene: TRBV18
CDR3 DNA: TGTGCCAGCTCAGAGACAGCGACCCCAAAGGGCTATGGCTACACCTTC
CDR3 protein: CASSETATPKGYGYTF

D gene: -
clone size: -
J gene: TRBJ2-2
V gene: TRBV5-1
CDR3 DNA: TGCGCCAGCGTGGGGACCGGGGAGCTGTTTTTT
CDR3 protein: CASVGTGELFF

D gene: -
clone size: -
J gene: TRBJ1-1
V gene: TRBV6-1
CDR3 DNA: TGTGCCAGCAGTGAAGCGCCCTCCAGACAGTACACTGAAGCTTTCTTT
CDR3 protein: CASSEAPSRQYTEAFF

D gene: -
clone size: -
J gene: TRBJ1-5
V gene: TRBV19
CDR3 DNA: TGTGCCAGTAGTATAAACAGGGGCAATCAGCCCCAGCATTTT
CDR3 protein: CASSINRGNQPQHF

D gene: TRBD1
clone size: -
J gene: TRBJ1-1
V gene: TRBV5-6
CDR3 DNA: TGTGCCAGCAGCGCTGGACAGGGGTTGGAAGCTTTCTTT
CDR3 protein: CASSAGQGLEAFF

D gene: TRBD1
clone size: -
J gene: TRBJ1-1
V gene: TRBV18
CDR3 DNA: TGTGCCAGCTCACTCTCATTAGGGGGCGCCCGTATGAACACTGAAGCTTTCTTT
CDR3 protein: CASSLSLGGARMNTEAFF

D gene: TRBD2
clone size: -
J gene: TRBJ2-7
V gene: TRBV6-5
CDR3 DNA: TGTGCCAGCAGTTACAAGGGAGGGGACTACGAGCAGTACTTC
CDR3 protein: CASSYKGGDYEQYF

D gene: -
clone size: -
J gene: TRBJ1-4
V gene: TRBV19
CDR3 DNA: TGTGCCAGTAGTACTACTCGTGCACAGGGCACCAATGAAAAACTGTTTTTT
CDR3 protein: CASSTTRAQGTNEKLFF

D gene: -
clone size: -
J gene: TRBJ2-2
V gene: TRBV30
CDR3 DNA: TGTGCCTGGAGTTTGCAGGGTAGGATCGGGGAGCTGTTTTTT
CDR3 protein: CAWSLQGRIGELFF

D gene: -
clone size: -
J gene: TRBJ2-2
V gene: TRBV5-1
CDR3 DNA: TGCGCCAGCAGCTTAGACACCGGGGAGCTGTTTTTT
CDR3 protein: CASSLDTGELFF

D gene: TRBD1
clone size: -
J gene: TRBJ2-1
V gene: TRBV6-1
CDR3 DNA: TGTGCCAGCAGACGACAGGGGGCACAGAGTGAGCAGTTCTTC
CDR3 protein: CASRRQGAQSEQFF

D gene: TRBD2
clone size: -
J gene: TRBJ2-3
V gene: TRBV2
CDR3 DNA: TGTGCCAGCAGTCCGACTAGCGGGGACACAGATACGCAGTATTTT
CDR3 protein: CASSPTSGDTDTQYF

D gene: -
clone size: -
J gene: TRBJ1-2
V gene: TRBV13
CDR3 DNA: TGTGCCAGCAGCTTAAAACGTCAACTCTATGGCTACACCTTC
CDR3 protein: CASSLKRQLYGYTF

D gene: -
clone size: -
J gene: TRBJ2-5
V gene: TRBV19
CDR3 DNA: TGTGCCAGTAGTCTTCAGGGAGGTAGCCAAGAGACCCAGTACTTC
CDR3 protein: CASSLQGGSQETQYF

D gene: TRBD2
clone size: once
J gene: TRBJ2-1
V gene: TRBV30
CDR3 DNA: TGTGCCTGGAGTCGTAGCGGGAGCCCTTACAATGAGCAGTTCTTC
CDR3 protein: CAWSRSGSPYNEQFF